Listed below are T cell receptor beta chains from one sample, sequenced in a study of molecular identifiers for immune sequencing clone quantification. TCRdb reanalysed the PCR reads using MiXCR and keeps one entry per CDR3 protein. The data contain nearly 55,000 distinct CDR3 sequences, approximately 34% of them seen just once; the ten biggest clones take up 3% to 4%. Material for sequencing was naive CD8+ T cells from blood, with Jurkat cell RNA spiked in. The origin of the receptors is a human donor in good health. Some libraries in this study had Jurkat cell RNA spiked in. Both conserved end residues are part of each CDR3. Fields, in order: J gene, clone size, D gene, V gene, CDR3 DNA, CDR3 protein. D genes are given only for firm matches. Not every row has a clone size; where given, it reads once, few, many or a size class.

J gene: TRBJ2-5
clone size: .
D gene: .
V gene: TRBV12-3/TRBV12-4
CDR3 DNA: TGTGCCAGCGGTGGCCTCGGGACCCAGTACTTC
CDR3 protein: CASGGLGTQYF

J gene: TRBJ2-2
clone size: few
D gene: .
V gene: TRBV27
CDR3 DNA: TGTGCCAGCAGTCTAACAATGACGGGGGAGCTGTTTTTT
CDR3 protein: CASSLTMTGELFF

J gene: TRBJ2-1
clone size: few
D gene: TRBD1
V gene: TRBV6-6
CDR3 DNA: TGTGCCAGCAGTTACTCGGAAGGGCCAGGGGGCAAAGAGCAGTTCTTC
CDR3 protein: CASSYSEGPGGKEQFF

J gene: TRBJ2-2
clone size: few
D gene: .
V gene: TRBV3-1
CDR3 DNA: TGTGCCAGCAGTATTACCCGGGAGACAACCGGGGAGCTGTTTTTT
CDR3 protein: CASSITRETTGELFF

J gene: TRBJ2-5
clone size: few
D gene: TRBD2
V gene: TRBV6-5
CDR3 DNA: TGTGCCACCGTGAATGGTTTAGCGGGACCCCAAGAGACCCAGTACTTC
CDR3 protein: CATVNGLAGPQETQYF

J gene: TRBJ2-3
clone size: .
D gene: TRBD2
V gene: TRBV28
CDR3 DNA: TGTGCCAGCAGTTTATCAGTTTGGACTAGCGGGAGGGCCCCAGATACGCAGTATTTT
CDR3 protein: CASSLSVWTSGRAPDTQYF

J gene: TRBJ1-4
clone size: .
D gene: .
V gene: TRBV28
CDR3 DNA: TGTGCCAGCGGGGGTCAGTGGGGAAATGAAAAACTGTTTTTT
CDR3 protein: CASGGQWGNEKLFF

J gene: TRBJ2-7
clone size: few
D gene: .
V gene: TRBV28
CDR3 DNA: TGTGCCAGCAGTCCATCTCCAGGGGGGTACGAGCAGTACTTC
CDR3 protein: CASSPSPGGYEQYF

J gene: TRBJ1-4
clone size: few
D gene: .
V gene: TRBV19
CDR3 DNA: TGTGCCAGCGGAAGGAGGACAGCAACTAATGAAAAACTGTTTTTT
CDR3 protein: CASGRRTATNEKLFF

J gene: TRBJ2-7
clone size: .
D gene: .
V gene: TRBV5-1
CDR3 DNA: TGCGCCAGCAGCTTGAGTGACATTGATGGGCAGTACTTC
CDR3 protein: CASSLSDIDGQYF

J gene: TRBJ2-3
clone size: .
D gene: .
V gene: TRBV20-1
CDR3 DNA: TGCTGTGCTAGAGTCTTGGTGGGGACAGATACGCAGTATTTT
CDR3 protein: CCARVLVGTDTQYF

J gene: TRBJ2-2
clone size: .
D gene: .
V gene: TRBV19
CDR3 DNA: TGTGCCAGTAGTATCGGCCAGCACACCGGGGAGCTGTTTTTT
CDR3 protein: CASSIGQHTGELFF

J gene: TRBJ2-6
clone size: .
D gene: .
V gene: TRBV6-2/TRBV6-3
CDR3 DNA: TGTGCCAGCAGTTATCTCGTCAAGGCTGGGGGCAACGTCCTGACTTTC
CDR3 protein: CASSYLVKAGGNVLTF

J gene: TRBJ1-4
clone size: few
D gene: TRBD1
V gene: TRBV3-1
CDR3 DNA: TGTGCCAGCAGCCATGCGAGGACAGGGGGCGCCGGGGGAAAACTGTTTTTT
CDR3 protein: CASSHARTGGAGGKLFF

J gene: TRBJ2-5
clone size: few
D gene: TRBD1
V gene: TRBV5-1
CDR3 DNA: TGCGCCAGCAGCTTGGCTTGGGACAGGGGGCGAGGGGAGACCCAGTACTTC
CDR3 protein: CASSLAWDRGRGETQYF

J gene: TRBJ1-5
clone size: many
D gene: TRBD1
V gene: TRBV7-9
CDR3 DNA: TGTGCCAGCAGCAGACAGGGGAAGCCCCAGCATTTT
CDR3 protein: CASSRQGKPQHF

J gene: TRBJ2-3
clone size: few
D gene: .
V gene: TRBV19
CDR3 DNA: TGTGCCACTTGGAAGGGGACTAGCACAGATACGCAGTATTTT
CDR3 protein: CATWKGTSTDTQYF

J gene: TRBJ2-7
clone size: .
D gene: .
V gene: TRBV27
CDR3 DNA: TGTGCCAGCAGCCTCGGACCGATGGCCAACGAGCAGTACTTC
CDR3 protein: CASSLGPMANEQYF

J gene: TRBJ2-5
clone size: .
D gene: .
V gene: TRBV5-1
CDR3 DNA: TGCGCCAGCAGCTTGGAAGGGAGGTCGATGGAGACCCAGTACTTC
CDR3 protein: CASSLEGRSMETQYF

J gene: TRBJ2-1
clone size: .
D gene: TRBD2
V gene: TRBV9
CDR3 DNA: TGTGCCAGCAGCGTAGGCTCCGGGAGGGTCTACAATGAGCAGTTCTTC
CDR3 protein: CASSVGSGRVYNEQFF

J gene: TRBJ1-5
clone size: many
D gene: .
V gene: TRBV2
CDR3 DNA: TGTGCCAGCACCGGACGGGTAGATCAGCCCCAGCATTTT
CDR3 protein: CASTGRVDQPQHF

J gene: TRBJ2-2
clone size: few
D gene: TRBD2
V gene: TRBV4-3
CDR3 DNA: TGCGCCAGCAGCCAAGGGACTAGCGGGAGTAGTGACACCGGGGAGCTGTTTTTT
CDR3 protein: CASSQGTSGSSDTGELFF

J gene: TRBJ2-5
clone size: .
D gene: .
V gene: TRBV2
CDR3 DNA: TGTGCCAGCAGTGTCTGGGGGACCCAACGAGAGACCCAGTACTTC
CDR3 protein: CASSVWGTQRETQYF

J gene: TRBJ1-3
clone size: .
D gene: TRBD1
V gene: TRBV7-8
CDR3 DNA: TGTGCCAGCAGCCTCGGGACAGGGGAAGGTCGCGCTGGAAACACCAAATATTTT
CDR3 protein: CASSLGTGEGRAGNTKYF

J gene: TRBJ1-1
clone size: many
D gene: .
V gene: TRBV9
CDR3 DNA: TGTGCCAGCAGCGTAGGGACCACTGAAGCTTTCTTT
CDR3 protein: CASSVGTTEAFF

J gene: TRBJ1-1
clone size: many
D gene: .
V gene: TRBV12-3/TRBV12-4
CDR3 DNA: TGTGCCAGCCGAGCGAGCGTTCCTGAAGCTTTCTTT
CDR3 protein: CASRASVPEAFF

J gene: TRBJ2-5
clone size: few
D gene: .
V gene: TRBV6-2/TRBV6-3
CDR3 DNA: TGTGCCAGCAGTCATCCGGGACAACAAGAGACCCAGTACTTC
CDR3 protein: CASSHPGQQETQYF